This T cell receptor beta chain was identified in a study of blood T cell repertoires in COVID-19. CDR1 and CDR2 (germline): SQVTM, ANQGSEA. V was cut by 0 bases and J by 0 bases, with 9 bases left in between. CDR3 length equals 14 residues. This clone was recorded only once. Study processing details: Reference gene primer amplification gave estimated nucleated cell counts. The repertoire was sequenced with immunoSEQ multiplex PCR; TCRdb's copy has only in-frame clones and lacks some. The DNA gave D and trimming, while V, J and clone size come from that table. The table includes about 210,000 clones, roughly four fifths detected once.

V and J are TRBV29-1 and TRBJ2-7, with D maybe TRBD2 (6 bases). Sample: PBMCs or T cells enriched from blood (not recorded which). The TCR originated in a middle-aged man who had recovered from COVID-19. The CDR3 protein is CSVEEDGSSYEQYF. For the CDR3, the DNA is TGCAGCGTTGAAGAGGACGGGAGCTCCTACGAGCAGTACTTC.